This T cell receptor beta chain appears in the sequencing data of a study of cytomegalovirus exposure and HLA in healthy donors. Broader study findings: The number of N-insertions in an Asian-associated ancestry cluster was reportedly below the approximately 690-donor mean in a later analysis. More than 150 TCR beta chains were listed as cytomegalovirus-associated. Trimming of TCR beta V- and J-genes showed a link, identified in a later analysis, to a missense DCLRE1C variant.

The PCR ran on 60 Vbeta and 13 Jbeta primers. This table comes from immunoSEQ multiplex PCR, and its TCRdb copy is limited to in-frame clones, with some not included. Recorded for this sample: 45,000 to 60,000 clones. A word on this clone: The antigen is not known.

This sequence was found in a woman aged 40 to 50 in good health and CMV-seronegative. Sequences were obtained from PBMCs.

CDR3 amino acids: CASSRETNTEAFF. The CDR3 nucleotides read TGTGCCAGCAGCCGCGAGACAAACACTGAAGCTTTCTTT. The chain employs TRBV28 and TRBJ1-1; no reliable D call. In germline, CDR1 is MDHEN, CDR2 SYDVKM. The CDR3 extends over 13 amino acids. V lost 6 bases, J lost 2 bases, and 10 bases lay in between. The full variable domain, its missing parts supplied by reference TRBV28 and TRBJ1-1, is DVKVTQSSRYLVKRTGEKVFLECVQDMDHENMFWYRQDPGLGLRLIYFSYDVKMKEKGDIPEGYSVSREKKERFSLILESASTNQTSMYLCASSRETNTEAFFGQGTRLTVV.